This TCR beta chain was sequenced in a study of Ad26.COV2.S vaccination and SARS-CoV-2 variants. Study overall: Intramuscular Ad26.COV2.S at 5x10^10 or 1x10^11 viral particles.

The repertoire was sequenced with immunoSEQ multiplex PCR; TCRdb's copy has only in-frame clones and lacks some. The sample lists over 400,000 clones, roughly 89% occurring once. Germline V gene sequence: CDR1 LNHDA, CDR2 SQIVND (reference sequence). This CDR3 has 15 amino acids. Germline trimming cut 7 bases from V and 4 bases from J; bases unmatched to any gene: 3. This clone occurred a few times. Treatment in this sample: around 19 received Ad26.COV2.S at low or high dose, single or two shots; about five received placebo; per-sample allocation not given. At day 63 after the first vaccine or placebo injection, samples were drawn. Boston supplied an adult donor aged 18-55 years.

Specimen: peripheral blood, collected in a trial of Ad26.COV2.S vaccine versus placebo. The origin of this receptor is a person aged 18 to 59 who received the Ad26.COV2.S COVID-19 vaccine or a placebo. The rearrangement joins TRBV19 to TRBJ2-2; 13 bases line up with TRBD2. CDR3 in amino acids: CASTTSGRATGELFF. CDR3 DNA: TGTGCCAGTACTACTAGCGGGAGGGCCACCGGGGAGCTGTTTTTT.